Reported below is one TCR beta chain. This sample was taken from a study of T cell changes during pregnancy in multiple sclerosis. CDR3 length: 14 amino acids. Per the germline V gene, CDR1 is SEHNR and CDR2 is FQNEAQ (reference sequence). V lost 1 base to trimming and J lost 4 bases; unmatched junction nucleotides: 3. Profiled with immunoSEQ multiplex PCR; TCRdb holds only in-frame clones, not every one. The repertoire includes 13,000 or so clones, more than 85% of them detected once, and roughly 2.8% sits in the top ten. The chain recombines TRBV7-9 with TRBJ2-7; 8 bases align to TRBD1. The specimen comprised peripheral blood, sampled in the second trimester of pregnancy. The TCR comes from a female donor in good health, enrolled as a control in a pregnancy study. This chain's CDR3 is CASSLVGQDYEQYF. The DNA for the CDR3 is TGTGCCAGCAGCTTAGTGGGACAGGATTACGAGCAGTACTTC.